The 23 T cell receptor beta chains presented below share a single source sample, sequenced in a study of CD8+ T cells in alopecia areata (dated by TCRdb to about 2018). Library preparation employed the immunoSEQ multiplex PCR assay. To provide template for TCR sequencing, every sample had RNA extracted and reverse transcribed into cDNA. TCRdb re-hosts the immuneACCESS table, in-frame sequences only. Its copies lack some clones; in the studies checked, an unresolved V gene accounts for under half of them, and the cause for the rest is not known. For this sample there are tens of thousands of clones; about 83% appear just once. The top ten clones comprise around 19% of the sample. The material sequenced was NKG2D-low CD8+ T cells sorted from blood. The cell subset or site label on this specimen signifies: sorted CD8+ NKG2D-low blood T cells. The receptors come from a human donor with alopecia areata.

This chain uses TRBV27 with TRBJ2-7; D is ambiguous. This CDR3 is 13 amino acids long. V was clipped by 2 bases and J by 5 bases, with 10 bases between them. The germline gives CDR1 MNHEY, CDR2 SMNVEV (reference sequence). The CDR3 is CASSLRRPDEQYF. The CDR3 DNA follows: TGTGCCAGCAGTTTACGCCGTCCGGACGAGCAGTACTTC.

The CDR3 bases are TGCGCCAGCAGCCCCTGGACTAGCGGGAGCAGCTCCTACAATGAGCAGTTCTTC. Amino acids: CASSPWTSGSSSYNEQFF. The genes are TRBV5-1 and TRBJ2-1; 13 bases agree with TRBD2. This CDR3 has 18 residues. V lost 4 bases and J lost 0; bases outside the gene matches: 7. The germline V gene has CDR1 SGHRS and CDR2 YFSETQ.

The gene calls are TRBV4-3 and TRBJ2-1; 8 nucleotides align to TRBD2. This CDR3 has 16 residues. J was trimmed by 0 bases and V by 0 bases; bases with no gene match: 1. Germline CDR1 and CDR2: LGHNA and YSLEER. The CDR3 reads CASSQEAGGSYNEQFF. The CDR3 DNA follows: TGCGCCAGCAGCCAAGAGGCGGGGGGCTCCTACAATGAGCAGTTCTTC.

J is TRBJ1-1 and V is TRBV6-4; TRBD1 might be the D (6 bases). The CDR3 runs 14 residues. Germline-derived CDR1 and CDR2 are MRHNA and SNTAGT. Trimming shortened V by 7 bases and J by 4 bases, and 16 bases separated the two germline ends. This CDR3 reads CASTEGDGGTEAFF. CDR3 nucleotides: TGTGCCAGCACCGAGGGGGACGGAGGCACTGAAGCTTTCTTT.

The chain joins TRBV30 to TRBJ2-7; D not resolved. V lost 0 bases to trimming and J lost 3 bases, with 12 bases between them. Per the germline V gene, CDR1 is GTSNPN and CDR2 is SVGIG (reference sequence). The CDR3 sequence is 14 residues long. DNA for the CDR3: TGTGCCTGGAGTGTACTTCCGAGCAGCTACGAGCAGTACTTC. It yields the protein CAWSVLPSSYEQYF.

This sequence joins TRBV28 and TRBJ2-1; 7 bases fit TRBD1. There are 13 residues in the CDR3. Germline V gives CDR1 MDHEN, CDR2 SYDVKM. CDR3 in DNA: TGTGAGAGTAGGGGACAGACATACAATGAGCAGTTCTTC. Translating it yields CESRGQTYNEQFF.

This chain links TRBV30 with TRBJ2-1; D might be TRBD1 (6 bases). CDR3 length equals 11 residues. The V end lost 5 bases, the J end lost 5 bases, and 7 bases lay between the germline ends. The germline V gene encodes CDR1 GTSNPN and CDR2 SVGIG (reference sequence). The DNA for the CDR3 is TGTGCCTGGGGACAGAACAATGAGCAGTTCTTC. Protein: CAWGQNNEQFF.

The genes are TRBV2 and TRBJ2-7; D possibly uses TRBD1 or TRBD2 (5 bases each). The germline V gene has CDR1 SNHLY and CDR2 FYNNEI. The length of the CDR3 is 14 residues. Deletions cut 9 bases from V and 2 bases from J, with 17 bases between. In DNA form, the CDR3 reads TGTGCCAGTACGCCGGGACGTCTTACCTACGAGCAGTACTTC. Protein product: CASTPGRLTYEQYF.

DNA for the CDR3: TGTGCTTCCGAGGCGTGGGGGAACTATGGCTACACCTTC. This encodes CASEAWGNYGYTF. The chain joins TRBV30 to TRBJ1-2, with D perhaps TRBD1 (5 bases). The CDR3 is 13 amino acids. Germline CDR1 is GTSNPN and CDR2 is SVGIG (reference sequence).

The chain employs TRBV29-1 and TRBJ1-2; 9 nucleotides match TRBD1. CDR3 size: 12 residues. Germline values: CDR1 SQVTM, CDR2 ANQGSEA. With 7 bases clipped from V and 3 bases from J, the junction kept 3 bases outside the gene matches. The CDR3 DNA is TGCAGCGACGACAGGGGGGACTATGGCTACACCTTC. It codes for CSDDRGDYGYTF.

The V and J genes are TRBV19 and TRBJ2-1; TRBD1 matches at 8 bases. CDR1 is LNHDA and CDR2 is SQIVND in the germline V gene (reference sequence). The length of the CDR3 is 14 residues. The ends lost 7 bases at V and 8 bases at J; junction bases unmatched: 10. This chain's CDR3 is CASTPTGGIDEQFF. In DNA form, the CDR3 reads TGTGCCAGTACCCCAACAGGGGGGATTGATGAGCAGTTCTTC.

The V and J genes are TRBV7-8 and TRBJ2-7; 8 bases match TRBD1. This CDR3 has 14 amino acids. CDR1 SGHVS and CDR2 FQNEAQ come from the germline V gene. Unmatched junction bases numbered 5, after V lost 2 bases and J lost 5 bases. The CDR3 DNA is TGTGCCAGCAGCTTACGAGACAGGGGAAACGAGCAGTACTTC. Amino acid sequence: CASSLRDRGNEQYF.

The chain combines TRBV27 with TRBJ1-5; D gene ambiguous. The CDR3 is made up of 13 amino acids. Trimming removed 2 bases from V and 10 bases from J, with 12 bases in between. CDR1 MNHEY and CDR2 SMNVEV come from the germline V gene (reference sequence). The CDR3 reads CASSLVYESPQHF. In nucleotides, the CDR3 is TGTGCCAGCAGTTTAGTTTACGAATCTCCCCAGCATTTT.

This sequence joins TRBV6-5 and TRBJ2-1; 7 positions match TRBD2. Germline V gene sequence: CDR1 MNHEY, CDR2 SVGAGI. Trimming removed 2 bases from V and 0 bases from J; junction bases left unmatched: 4. This CDR3 comprises 16 residues. CDR3 protein: CASSYTASGSYNEQFF. The CDR3 nucleotides are TGTGCCAGCAGTTACACGGCTAGCGGCTCCTACAATGAGCAGTTCTTC.

The chain recombines TRBV7-9 with TRBJ2-7, with 8 bases aligning to TRBD1. J gave up 2 bases and V 5 bases, and 8 bases lay outside the gene matches. The CDR3 is 15 amino acids. Germline-derived CDR1 and CDR2 are SEHNR and FQNEAQ (reference sequence). This chain's CDR3 is CASSASGTGTYEQYF. Written as DNA, the CDR3 is TGTGCCAGCAGCGCCTCCGGGACAGGCACCTACGAGCAGTACTTC.

The genes are TRBV5-1 and TRBJ2-5, with 9 bases aligning to TRBD2. Trimming at V came to 3 bases and at J to 5 bases, leaving 8 bases not matched to a gene. The germline V gene encodes CDR1 SGHRS and CDR2 YFSETQ. This CDR3 region has 15 residues. The CDR3 DNA is TGCGCCAGCAGCTCAATAGCGGGAGTGGATGAGACCCAGTACTTC. This gives the protein CASSSIAGVDETQYF. Full variable domain (missing parts from reference TRBV5-1 and TRBJ2-5): KAGVTQTPRYLIKTRGQQVTLSCSPISGHRSVSWYQQTPGQGLQFLFEYFSETQRNKGNFPGRFSGRQFSNSRSEMNVSTLELGDSALYLCASSSIAGVDETQYFGPGTRLLVL.

The rearrangement links TRBV14 to TRBJ2-1, with no clear D. CDR3 length equals 12 residues. Deletions cut 0 bases from V and 7 bases from J, with 4 bases between. Germline V gives CDR1 SGHDN, CDR2 FVKESK. The CDR3 reads CASSQDLNEQFF. CDR3 in DNA: TGTGCCAGCAGCCAAGATCTGAATGAGCAGTTCTTC. The variable domain in full, completed from reference TRBV14 and TRBJ2-1, reads EAGVTQFPSHSVIEKGQTVTLRCDPISGHDNLYWYRRVMGKEIKFLLHFVKESKQDESGMPNNRFLAERTGGTYSTLKVQPAELEDSGVYFCASSQDLNEQFFGPGTRLTVL.

The genes are TRBV5-4 and TRBJ1-1; tentatively, D is TRBD1 (6 bases). The CDR3 loop spans 13 amino acids. In germline, CDR1 is SGHNT, CDR2 YYREEE (reference sequence). The V end lost 4 bases, the J end lost 9 bases, and 16 bases lay between the germline ends. For the CDR3, the DNA is TGTGCCAGCAGCGGGCGGGACACAGGACAAGCTTTCTTT. Its translation: CASSGRDTGQAFF.

Remarks on this clone: At one end the junction does not follow the germline gene, possibly because of a read error. The chain carries TRBV4-2 and TRBJ2-4; D perhaps matches TRBD1 (5 bases). The CDR3 consists of 14 residues. Germline CDR1 reads LGHNA; CDR2 reads YNFKEQ. CDR3 sequence (DNA): TGTGCCAGCAGCCAAGATAGTTACGCGACAAGCAGGGACTTC. Protein: CASSQDSYATSRDF.

This sequence joins TRBV9 and TRBJ1-1; D is ambiguous. The V end lost 3 bases, the J end lost 3 bases, and 18 bases lay between the germline ends. The CDR3 is 16 residues long. Germline CDR1 and CDR2: SGDLS and YYNGEE. The chain's CDR3 is CASSARTLGRYTEAFF. CDR3 bases: TGTGCCAGCAGCGCGAGAACACTGGGTCGGTACACTGAAGCTTTCTTT. The entire variable domain, with the rest obtained from reference TRBV9 and TRBJ1-1, is as follows: DSGVTQTPKHLITATGQRVTLRCSPRSGDLSVYWYQQSLDQGLQFLIQYYNGEERAKGNILERFSAQQFPDLHSELNLSSLELGDSALYFCASSARTLGRYTEAFFGQGTRLTVV.

This chain connects TRBV28 to TRBJ2-5; the D is unclear. Trimming shortened V by 5 bases and J by 1 base, and 2 bases separated the two germline ends. This CDR3 spans 11 amino acids. In germline, CDR1 is MDHEN, CDR2 SYDVKM. The CDR3 DNA follows: TGTGCCAGCAGTACCCAAGAGACCCAGTACTTC. It specifies CASSTQETQYF.

The chain has TRBV7-2 and TRBJ2-1, with 8 bases identical to TRBD2. From germline, CDR1 is SGHTA and CDR2 FQGNSA. This CDR3 spans 12 amino acids. The junction had 0 bases not matched to a gene; V was cut back by 2 bases and J by 9 bases. In DNA form, the CDR3 reads TGTGCCAGCAGCTTAAGCGGGGGTGAGCAGTTCTTC. As protein: CASSLSGGEQFF.

This chain connects TRBV6-1 to TRBJ1-1; 9 nucleotides line up with TRBD1. Trimming took 1 base from V and 4 from J; bases not matched to a gene: 4. CDR3 length: 15 amino acids. Germline V gene sequence: CDR1 MNHNS, CDR2 SASEGT. In nucleotides, the CDR3 is TGTGCCAGCAGTGAAGAATTGACAGGGGGCACTGAAGCTTTCTTT. It specifies CASSEELTGGTEAFF.